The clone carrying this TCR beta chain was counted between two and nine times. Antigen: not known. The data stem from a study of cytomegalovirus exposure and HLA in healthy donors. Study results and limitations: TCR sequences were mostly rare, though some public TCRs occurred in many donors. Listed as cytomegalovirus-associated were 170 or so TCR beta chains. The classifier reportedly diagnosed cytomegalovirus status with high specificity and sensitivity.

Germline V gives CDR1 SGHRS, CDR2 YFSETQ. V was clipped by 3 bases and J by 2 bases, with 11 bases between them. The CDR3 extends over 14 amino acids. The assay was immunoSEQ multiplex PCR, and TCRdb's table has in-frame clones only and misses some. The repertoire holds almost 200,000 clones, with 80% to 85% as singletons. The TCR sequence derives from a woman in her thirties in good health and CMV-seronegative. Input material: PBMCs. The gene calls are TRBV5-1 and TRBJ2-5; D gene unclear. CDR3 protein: CASSSGSPQETQYF. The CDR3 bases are TGCGCCAGCAGCTCCGGGTCGCCTCAAGAGACCCAGTACTTC. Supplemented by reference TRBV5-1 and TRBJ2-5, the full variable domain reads KAGVTQTPRYLIKTRGQQVTLSCSPISGHRSVSWYQQTPGQGLQFLFEYFSETQRNKGNFPGRFSGRQFSNSRSEMNVSTLELGDSALYLCASSSGSPQETQYFGPGTRLLVL.